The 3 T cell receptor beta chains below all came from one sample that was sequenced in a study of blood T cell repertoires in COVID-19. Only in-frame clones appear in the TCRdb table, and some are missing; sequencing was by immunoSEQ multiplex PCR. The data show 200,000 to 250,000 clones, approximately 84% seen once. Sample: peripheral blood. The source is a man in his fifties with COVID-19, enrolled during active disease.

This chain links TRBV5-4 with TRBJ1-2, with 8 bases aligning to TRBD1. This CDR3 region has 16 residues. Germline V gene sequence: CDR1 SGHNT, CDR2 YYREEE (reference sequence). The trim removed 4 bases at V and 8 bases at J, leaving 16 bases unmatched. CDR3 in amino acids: CASSRDWAGGSEGYTF. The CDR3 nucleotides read TGTGCCAGCAGCCGGGACTGGGCAGGGGGCTCTGAGGGCTACACCTTC. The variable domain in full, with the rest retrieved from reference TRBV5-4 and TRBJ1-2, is ETGVTQSPTHLIKTRGQQVTLRCSSQSGHNTVSWYQQALGQGPQFIFQYYREEENGRGNFPPRFSGLQFPNYSSELNVNALELDDSALYLCASSRDWAGGSEGYTFGSGTRLTVV.

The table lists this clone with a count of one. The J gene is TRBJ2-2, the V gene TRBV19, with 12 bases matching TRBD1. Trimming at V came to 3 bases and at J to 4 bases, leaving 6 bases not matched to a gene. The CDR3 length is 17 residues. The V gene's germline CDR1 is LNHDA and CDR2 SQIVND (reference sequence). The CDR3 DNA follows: TGTGCCAGTAGTATCGAGAGGGACAGGGGGCGCACCGGGGAGCTGTTTTTT. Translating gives CASSIERDRGRTGELFF. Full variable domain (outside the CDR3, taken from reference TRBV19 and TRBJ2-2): DGGITQSPKYLFRKEGQNVTLSCEQNLNHDAMYWYRQDPGQGLRLIYYSQIVNDFQKGDIAEGYSVSREKKESFPLTVTSAQKNPTAFYLCASSIERDRGRTGELFFGEGSRLTVL.

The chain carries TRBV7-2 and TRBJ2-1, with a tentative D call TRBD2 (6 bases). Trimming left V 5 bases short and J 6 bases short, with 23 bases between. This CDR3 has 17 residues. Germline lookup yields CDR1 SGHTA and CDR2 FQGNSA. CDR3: CASSARDFKPDRNEQFF. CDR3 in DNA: TGTGCCAGCAGCGCACGGGACTTCAAGCCAGATCGCAATGAGCAGTTCTTC.